A single sample gave rise to the 29 T cell receptor beta chains below, sequenced in a study of blood T cell repertoires in COVID-19. Assay used: immunoSEQ multiplex PCR; TCRdb lists only in-frame clones, some missing. The data contain roughly 210,000 clones, roughly 91% of them singletons. The material sequenced was PBMCs or T cells enriched from blood (not recorded which). The receptors derive from a young man in a cohort exposed to, infected with or recovered from COVID-19 (not recorded which).

This clone is classed as medium-sized. The chain combines TRBV15 with TRBJ2-1; possibly TRBD2 for D (6 bases). The CDR3 is 15 residues long. The ends were cut back, 3 bases at V and 3 bases at J, with 12 bases in the middle. Germline V gives CDR1 LNHNV, CDR2 YYDKDF (reference sequence). As DNA, the CDR3 is TGTGCCACCAGCAGGGGAGGAGGGGACTACAATGAGCAGTTCTTC. Translated: CATSRGGGDYNEQFF.

J is TRBJ2-7 and V is TRBV7-9, with D maybe TRBD2 (5 bases). This CDR3 spans 16 amino acids. V shed 1 base and J shed 0 bases, with 13 bases lying between them. Germline loops: CDR1 SEHNR, CDR2 FQNEAQ (reference sequence). DNA of the CDR3: TGTGCCAGCAGCTTAGGGAGCGGCGGAGCCTCCTACGAGCAGTACTTC. It encodes CASSLGSGGASYEQYF.

The chain links TRBV25-1 to TRBJ2-3; D perhaps matches TRBD2 (5 bases). V was shortened by 6 bases and J by 3 bases, with 13 bases between the two germline ends. In germline, CDR1 is MGHDK, CDR2 SYGVNS. CDR3 length: 14 amino acids. CDR3 nucleotides: TGTGCCAGCAGGCGGCGGGTGGGAACAGATACGCAGTATTTT. Its translation: CASRRRVGTDTQYF. The variable domain in full, with the rest retrieved from reference TRBV25-1 and TRBJ2-3, is EADIYQTPRYLVIGTGKKITLECSQTMGHDKMYWYQQDPGMELHLIHYSYGVNSTEKGDLSSESTVSRIRTEHFPLTLESARPSHTSQYLCASRRRVGTDTQYFGPGTRLTVL.

The chain links TRBV18 to TRBJ1-1; D remains unclear. V lost 3 bases, J lost 1 base, and 9 bases lay in between. CDR3 length equals 14 residues. Germline loops: CDR1 KGHSH, CDR2 LQKENI. CDR3: CASSPSPGNTEAFF. The CDR3 bases are TGTGCCAGCTCACCCTCGCCGGGGAACACTGAAGCTTTCTTT.

The chain couples TRBV11-2 to TRBJ2-7; D is ambiguous. The CDR3 is 12 residues long. In germline, CDR1 is SGHAT, CDR2 FQNNGV. The ends were cut back, 2 bases at V and 6 bases at J, with 8 bases in the middle. The CDR3 bases are TGTGCCAGCAGCTTATCCTCCAGCGAGCAGTACTTC. Its translation: CASSLSSSEQYF.

The sample holds one count of this clone. The V gene is TRBV21-1, the J gene TRBJ2-3; the table names TRBD1, a call not compared with the DNA. TRBV21-1 constitutes a pseudogene. The CDR3 runs to 18 residues. The CDR3 bases are TGTCCCCGGGGAGGAGGAAAGGACAGGTGGTACGGCACAGATACGCAGTATTTT. Protein: CPRGGGKDRWYGTDTQYF.

This clone has just one count. The J gene is TRBJ1-5, the V gene TRBV14; D unclear. The germline V and J ends were trimmed by 1 base and 1 base, with 8 bases remaining between them. In germline, CDR1 is SGHDN, CDR2 FVKESK. This CDR3 region has 15 residues. The CDR3 protein is CASSQGGGSNQPQHF. CDR3 DNA sequence: TGTGCCAGCAGCCAAGGAGGAGGAAGCAATCAGCCCCAGCATTTT.

The V and J genes are TRBV3-1 (or the pseudogene TRBV3-2) and TRBJ2-2, with 7 bases that match TRBD2. With 0 bases clipped from V and 2 bases from J, the junction kept 6 bases outside the gene matches. The CDR3 spans 17 residues. Germline V gene data show CDR1 as LGHDT and CDR2 as YNNKEL (reference sequence). The CDR3 loop is CASSQDKGTKNTGELFF. As DNA, the CDR3 is TGTGCCAGCAGCCAAGATAAGGGGACTAAAAACACCGGGGAGCTGTTTTTT.

The sample holds a few counts of this clone. The V and J genes are TRBV15 and TRBJ2-7; 7 bases are shared with TRBD1. In germline, CDR1 is LNHNV, CDR2 YYDKDF (reference sequence). V trimming: 5 bases; J trimming: 3 bases; junction bases outside the gene matches: 1. The CDR3 sequence is 12 residues long. DNA for the CDR3: TGTGCCACCAGCGACAGGGACTACGAGCAGTACTTC. This codes for CATSDRDYEQYF.

This chain uses TRBV6-5 with TRBJ1-5, with D unclear. V lost 5 bases and J lost 2, with 13 bases in between. Germline CDR1 reads MNHEY; CDR2 reads SVGAGI. The CDR3 runs to 15 residues. The CDR3 DNA sequence: TGTGCCAGCAGTCCTCACAAGGCGGGCAATCAGCCCCAGCATTTT. It translates to CASSPHKAGNQPQHF.

The gene calls are TRBV9 and TRBJ2-3; weak D call: TRBD1 (6 bases). Germline-derived CDR1 and CDR2 are SGDLS and YYNGEE. Trimming removed 0 bases from V and 3 bases from J, with 11 bases in between. The CDR3 has 15 amino acids. As DNA, the CDR3 is TGTGCCAGCAGCGTAGGGGGGCCGGCGACAGATACGCAGTATTTT. This encodes CASSVGGPATDTQYF.

This chain uses TRBV5-8 with TRBJ1-2; D is perhaps TRBD1 (5 bases). The CDR3 has 11 residues. Trimming left V 4 bases short and J 10 bases short, with 11 bases between. The germline CDR1 and CDR2 sequences are SGHTS and YDEGEE. Here the CDR3 reads CASSRARDYTF. DNA for the CDR3: TGTGCCAGCAGCCGCGCCAGGGACTACACCTTC. The full variable domain, rest sourced from reference TRBV5-8 and TRBJ1-2, is EAGVTQSPTHLIKTRGQQATLRCSPISGHTSVYWYQQALGLGLQFLLWYDEGEERNRGNFPPRFSGRQFPNYSSELNVNALELEDSALYLCASSRARDYTFGSGTRLTVV.

There are a few counts of this clone. The DNA of the CDR3 is TGTGCCAGCAGCTATTATTCTGAAGCTTTCTTT. Amino acids: CASSYYSEAFF. The chain links TRBV28 to TRBJ1-1; D gene unclear. Trimming cost V 6 bases and J 6 bases, with 8 bases left between them. Germline V gene data show CDR1 as MDHEN and CDR2 as SYDVKM. The CDR3 length is 11 residues.

The genes are TRBV24-1 and TRBJ2-3; D uncertain. V was shortened by 7 bases and J by 4 bases, with 8 bases between the two germline ends. Germline assignment: CDR1 KGHDR and CDR2 SFDVKD. This CDR3 comprises 12 residues. CDR3 protein: CATSKRADTQYF. The DNA of the CDR3 is TGTGCCACCAGCAAACGAGCAGATACGCAGTATTTT.

The gene calls are TRBV27 and TRBJ2-1; a weak D match, TRBD2 (6 bases). CDR1 is MNHEY and CDR2 is SMNVEV in the germline V gene (reference sequence). Trimming stripped 5 bases from V and 7 bases from J, with 21 bases between. The CDR3 extends over 16 amino acids. The CDR3, as DNA: TGTGCCAGCAGTCTCCAGGAGGGCAGGGTGGGAAATGAGCAGTTCTTC. Translation: CASSLQEGRVGNEQFF.

The J gene is TRBJ2-5, the V gene TRBV11-2; D remains unclear. V dropped 1 base and J dropped 5 bases, with 11 bases sitting between them. The CDR3 is 14 amino acids. CDR1 is SGHAT, CDR2 FQNNGV, per germline. CDR3 amino acids: CASSLGGSLETQYF. The CDR3 nucleotides are TGTGCCAGCAGCTTAGGAGGTAGCTTGGAGACCCAGTACTTC. Supplemented by reference TRBV11-2 and TRBJ2-5, the full variable domain reads EAGVAQSPRYKIIEKRQSVAFWCNPISGHATLYWYQQILGQGPKLLIQFQNNGVVDDSQLPKDRFSAERLKGVDSTLKIQPAKLEDSAVYLCASSLGGSLETQYFGPGTRLLVL.

Only one count was recorded for this clone. V and J are TRBV28 and TRBJ2-3; D may be TRBD2 (7 bases). The CDR3 is made up of 14 amino acids. Germline values: CDR1 MDHEN, CDR2 SYDVKM. V gave up 1 base and J gave up 6 bases, with 11 bases separating them. The DNA of the CDR3 is TGTGCCAGCAGTTTATCGGGGGGCGGGGATACGCAGTATTTT. Translation: CASSLSGGGDTQYF.

V gene TRBV2 combines with J gene TRBJ1-2; D ambiguous. V lost 5 bases, J lost 2 bases, and 12 bases lay in between. Germline V gene lookup returns CDR1 SNHLY and CDR2 FYNNEI. The CDR3 has 14 residues. The CDR3 reads CASSSTHENYGYTF. CDR3 DNA sequence: TGTGCCAGCAGTAGCACCCACGAAAACTATGGCTACACCTTC.

This clone was recorded once. The chain uses TRBV11-2 and TRBJ2-7, with 7 nucleotides matching TRBD2. Germline values: CDR1 SGHAT, CDR2 FQNNGV. Trimming took 6 bases from V and 2 from J; bases not matched to a gene: 19. The CDR3 covers 18 residues. CDR3 in DNA: TGTGCCAGCAGTCGTCGTTTGGGTTCGCGGGAGAGCCCCTACGAGCAGTACTTC. This encodes CASSRRLGSRESPYEQYF.

The CDR3 protein is CASSLTSGSWSEQYF. CDR3 nucleotide sequence: TGTGCCAGCAGTCTCACTAGCGGGAGTTGGAGCGAGCAGTACTTC. The chain carries TRBV28 and TRBJ2-7; TRBD2 matches 11 bases. This CDR3 spans 15 amino acids. The V gene's germline CDR1 is MDHEN and CDR2 SYDVKM. The trim removed 5 bases at V and 6 bases at J, leaving 9 bases unmatched.

V gene TRBV4-1 combines with J gene TRBJ1-1; 7 bases are a match to TRBD1. Germline CDR1 and CDR2: MGHRA and YSYEKL. V trimming: 1 base; J trimming: 1 base; junction bases outside the gene matches: 9. This CDR3 spans 17 amino acids. CDR3: CASSQASAWTGNTEAFF. The CDR3 region has the DNA TGCGCCAGCAGCCAAGCCTCAGCTTGGACAGGGAACACTGAAGCTTTCTTT.

This clone was counted a single time. This chain connects TRBV11-2 to TRBJ1-1; D not certain. V was cut by 5 bases and J by 4 bases, with 5 bases left in between. The CDR3 runs 11 residues. The germline gives CDR1 SGHAT, CDR2 FQNNGV. The DNA for the CDR3 is TGTGCCAGCAGCCTATTCACTGAAGCTTTCTTT. As protein: CASSLFTEAFF.

A word on this clone: Different DNA sequences within this sample yield the same CDR3. V usage is TRBV2 and J usage is TRBJ1-4; no definite D call. Germline CDR1 SNHLY, CDR2 FYNNEI. The V end was cut by 3 bases, the J end by 5 bases, with 10 bases between. The CDR3 runs 14 residues. In DNA form, the CDR3 reads TGTGCCAGCAGTGATGGAGGAAACAATGAAAAACTGTTTTTT. Protein product: CASSDGGNNEKLFF. Using reference TRBV2 and TRBJ1-4 for the parts outside the CDR3, the full variable domain is EPEVTQTPSHQVTQMGQEVILRCVPISNHLYFYWYRQILGQKVEFLVSFYNNEISEKSEIFDDQFSVERPDGSNFTLKIRSTKLEDSAMYFCASSDGGNNEKLFFGSGTQLSVL.

The chain couples TRBV5-5 to TRBJ2-3, with a weak D call TRBD2 (6 bases). The CDR3 extends over 16 amino acids. CDR1 SGHKS and CDR2 YYEKEE come from the germline V gene (reference sequence). The germline V and J ends were trimmed by 6 bases and 6 bases, with 23 bases remaining between them. In DNA form, the CDR3 reads TGTGCCAGCACCCGAGGAGGGACTCCTAAGTGGGATACGCAGTATTTT. This sequence encodes CASTRGGTPKWDTQYF. The entire variable domain, with the rest obtained from reference TRBV5-5 and TRBJ2-3, is as follows: DAGVTQSPTHLIKTRGQQVTLRCSPISGHKSVSWYQQVLGQGPQFIFQYYEKEERGRGNFPDRFSARQFPNYSSELNVNALLLGDSALYLCASTRGGTPKWDTQYFGPGTRLTVL.

V and J are TRBV15 and TRBJ2-7; TRBD1 aligns across 7 bases. Trimming took 1 base from V and 0 from J; bases not matched to a gene: 3. The CDR3 spans 15 residues. The germline gives CDR1 LNHNV, CDR2 YYDKDF (reference sequence). CDR3 in DNA: TGTGCCACCAGCAGAGCCGGGACAGCCTCCTACGAGCAGTACTTC. Its translation is CATSRAGTASYEQYF.

The chain has TRBV6-4 and TRBJ2-2; 8 bases are a match to TRBD2. The CDR3 length is 18 residues. Germline V gene data show CDR1 as MRHNA and CDR2 as SNTAGT. V lost 5 bases, J lost 3 bases, and 14 bases stayed unmatched. This CDR3 is CASSPFGLPGGDTGELFF. In DNA, the CDR3 is TGTGCCAGCAGTCCCTTCGGACTCCCGGGAGGGGACACCGGGGAGCTGTTTTTT.

The rearrangement joins TRBV7-2 to TRBJ1-5; D is unresolved. The CDR3 has 15 amino acids. The ends were cut back, 1 base at V and 3 bases at J, with 10 bases in the middle. Germline loops: CDR1 SGHTA, CDR2 FQGNSA. The CDR3 here is CASSLVGQVNQPQHF. The CDR3 bases are TGTGCCAGCAGCTTAGTTGGGCAGGTCAATCAGCCCCAGCATTTT.

This clone was detected once. V is TRBV28 and J is TRBJ1-3, with D uncertain. The CDR3 loop spans 14 amino acids. V shed 1 base and J shed 3 bases, with 7 bases lying between them. Germline CDR1 is MDHEN and CDR2 is SYDVKM. CDR3: CASSLLAFGNTIYF. Written as DNA, the CDR3 is TGTGCCAGCAGTTTATTAGCTTTTGGAAACACCATATATTTT.

The V and J genes are TRBV27 and TRBJ1-5, with D possibly TRBD1 on 6 matching bases. The CDR3 length is 12 residues. Germline CDR1 MNHEY, CDR2 SMNVEV (reference sequence). Deletions cut 6 bases from V and 4 bases from J, with 7 bases between. The chain's CDR3 is CASRTGNQPQHF. Here the CDR3 DNA reads TGTGCCAGCAGGACAGGTAATCAGCCCCAGCATTTT.